This T cell receptor (beta chain) is from a study of CD8+ T cells in alopecia areata. Whole-study context: Oral tofacitinib (5 to 10 mg twice daily) was administered to treated patients. Points from the study as a whole: Sequencing of scalp tissue also captures the resident alphabeta T cells of normal skin. Tofacitinib significantly decreased scalp clonality and expanded CD8+ clones among top 100.

A note on this clone: The antigen is unknown.

The sequencing template was cDNA reverse transcribed from extracted RNA. This table comes from immunoSEQ multiplex PCR, and its TCRdb copy is limited to in-frame clones, with some not included. The data hold approximately 200,000 clones, with 60% observed a single time. Deletions cut 3 bases from V and 1 base from J, with 4 bases between. Germline lookup yields CDR1 MDHEN and CDR2 SYDVKM. The CDR3 contains 13 residues. Treatment indicated: oral pan-JAK inhibitor, 5-10 mg twice daily. A FACSAria was used to sort CD4+ and CD8+ T cells. These cells came from PBMCs. The sequencing here drew on CD4+ T cells sorted from blood, taken at week 4, from a patient treated with tofacitinib. The chain has TRBV28 and TRBJ1-3; D ambiguous. This TCR was recovered from a human donor with alopecia areata. The CDR3 bases are TGTGCCAGCAGTTTCCAATCTGGAAACACCATATATTTT. It translates to CASSFQSGNTIYF.